This T cell receptor (beta chain) was retrieved from a study of monozygotic twins with inflammatory bowel disease. General study points: Immunosuppressive treatments differing between patients may have added repertoire variability. Twins with IBD had fewer clonotypes in common with others than healthy twins, particularly during disease activity.

TCRdb re-called the 5' RACE reads and gives one entry per CDR3 protein, without DNA. The sample's table shows 330,000 or so distinct CDR3 sequences. The V gene's germline CDR1 is SGHAT and CDR2 FQNNGV. The CDR3 is 13 amino acids. To note about this clonotype: Its antigen is undetermined.

Per donor, under 3 ml of blood was collected and frozen. What was sequenced was blood. This chain links TRBV11-2 with TRBJ2-3; TCRdb gives TRBD1 as the D gene, but with no DNA this cannot be confirmed. This receptor was taken from a human donor with ulcerative colitis or Crohn's disease, or a healthy co-twin of an affected twin (not recorded which). CDR3 sequence reads: CASSPPGTDTQYF.